The entry that follows covers one T cell receptor beta chain sequence. The CDR3 has 12 residues. Germline loops: CDR1 MNHNS, CDR2 SASEGT. V lost 3 bases and J 9 bases, leaving 6 bases between the germline ends. The data are from a study of OX40 agonist ivuxolimab in advanced cancers. Across the study: As their treatment, patients were administered ivuxolimab, an agonistic anti-OX40 (CD134) antibody.

The assay was immunoSEQ multiplex PCR, and TCRdb's table has in-frame clones only and misses some. Seen here are over 90,000 clones, under 90% observed once, and the top ten hold approximately 2%. The chain uses TRBV6-1 and TRBJ1-6; D remains ambiguous. Sample: CD4+ or CD8+ T cells sorted from blood, taken in a trial of the OX40 agonist ivuxolimab. The sequence was obtained from an adult with an advanced solid tumor such as melanoma, head and neck, liver or kidney cancer. The DNA for the CDR3 is TGTGCCAGCAGTGACTGGGGTTCACCCCTCCACTTT. Its protein is CASSDWGSPLHF.